Below, 7 T cell receptor beta chains from the same sample are listed, as sequenced in a study of graft-versus-host responses after intestinal transplantation. Some clones are missing from TCRdb's copy, which holds only in-frame ones; the method was immunoSEQ multiplex PCR. Here the sample spans about 92,000 clones, about 93% being singletons. Antigen specificity for these receptors is unknown. Sequenced material: unstimulated CD8+ T cells sorted from spleen or lymph node cells, taken before intestinal transplant. The origin of the receptors is a human donor who received an intestinal transplant.

The chain carries TRBV19 and TRBJ2-7, with 7 bases fitting TRBD2. The CDR3 runs to 15 residues. The germline V gene encodes CDR1 LNHDA and CDR2 SQIVND (reference sequence). V dropped 3 bases and J dropped 1; count of bases not matched to a gene: 6. The DNA for the CDR3 is TGTGCCAGTAGTATGGCCACTAGCGTATCCTACGAGCAGTACTTC. The encoded protein is CASSMATSVSYEQYF.

CDR3 sequence reads: CASSIDPQGDTGELFF. The CDR3 DNA reads as TGTGCCAGTAGTATAGATCCCCAGGGTGACACCGGGGAGCTGTTTTTT. The chain couples TRBV19 to TRBJ2-2; D possibly corresponds to TRBD1 (5 bases). Trimming shortened V by 0 bases and J by 3 bases, and 11 bases separated the two germline ends. The V gene's germline CDR1 is LNHDA and CDR2 SQIVND (reference sequence). This CDR3 region has 16 residues.

This clone has only one observation. V gene TRBV9 combines with J gene TRBJ2-3, with TRBD1 matching over 8 bases. Trimming cost V 2 bases and J 1 base; bases outside gene matches: 6. The germline gives CDR1 SGDLS, CDR2 YYNGEE. The CDR3 length is 16 residues. Here the CDR3 reads CASSVETGDGTDTQYF. CDR3 DNA: TGTGCCAGCAGCGTGGAGACAGGGGATGGCACAGATACGCAGTATTTT.

The chain recombines TRBV30 with TRBJ2-5; weak D call: TRBD2 (5 bases). The ends were cut back, 1 base at V and 7 bases at J, with 10 bases in the middle. The CDR3 loop spans 12 amino acids. CDR1 is GTSNPN and CDR2 is SVGIG in the germline V gene (reference sequence). As DNA, the CDR3 is TGTGCCTGGAGTGACTATAGCGTGACCCAGTACTTC. Translated, it gives CAWSDYSVTQYF.

The gene calls are TRBV9 and TRBJ1-3; no reliable D call. V shed 2 bases and J shed 0 bases, with 12 bases lying between them. Germline V gives CDR1 SGDLS, CDR2 YYNGEE. The CDR3 contains 16 residues. The CDR3 loop is CASSVERTASGNTIYF. As DNA, the CDR3 is TGTGCCAGCAGCGTGGAGCGGACCGCCTCTGGAAACACCATATATTTT.

This chain joins TRBV13 and TRBJ1-2, with TRBD1 identical over 12 bases. Germline assignment: CDR1 PRHDT and CDR2 FYEKMQ (reference sequence). V was pared by 1 base and J by 5 bases, with 8 bases of the junction left unmatched. The CDR3 sequence is 17 residues long. CDR3 DNA: TGTGCCAGCAGCTTAGAGGGACAGGGGGCGACTTTTTATGGCTACACCTTC. Its translation is CASSLEGQGATFYGYTF.

This chain links TRBV9 with TRBJ2-5, with unresolved D. The CDR3 is 12 amino acids. Trimming cost V 3 bases and J 5 bases, with 8 bases left between them. Per the germline V gene, CDR1 is SGDLS and CDR2 is YYNGEE. CDR3 sequence (DNA): TGTGCCAGCAGCGGGGGTGATGAGACCCAGTACTTC. Translating it yields CASSGGDETQYF.